This T cell receptor (beta chain) was retrieved from a study of OX40 agonist ivuxolimab in advanced cancers. Study overall: Those enrolled were approximately 87% male, with a mean age of about 66 years and ages from roughly 20 to 85. Study conclusions and caveats: On average, CD8+ T cells had more expanded clones than CD4+.

Cycle 7 day 1, cycle 4 day 1, and baseline were the timepoints at which blood was sampled. Regarding this clone: Its target is unknown.

Profiling relied on immunoSEQ multiplex PCR, and the TCRdb table lists in-frame clones only, not all of them. Among over 70,000 clones listed, approximately 90% were seen once. The CDR3 consists of 14 residues. The V gene's germline CDR1 is SGHRS and CDR2 YFSETQ. V was clipped by 0 bases and J by 4 bases, with 11 bases between them. The clonotype originates from an adult with an advanced solid tumor such as melanoma, head and neck, liver or kidney cancer. This rearrangement joins TRBV5-1 to TRBJ2-7, with D perhaps matching TRBD1 (5 bases). Sequences were derived from CD4+ or CD8+ T cells sorted from blood, sampled in a trial of the OX40 agonist ivuxolimab. The chain's CDR3 is CASSLVGEPYEQYF. The CDR3 coding sequence is TGCGCCAGCAGCTTGGTAGGGGAACCGTACGAGCAGTACTTC.